This TCR beta chain derives from a study of shared clonotypes between healthy human individuals (TCRdb year 2020). Study-level background: The cohort comprised a couple of women and a few men aged 18 to 49 years. Leukapheresis yielded between about 0.94 and 9 billion PBMCs per donor. Blood TCR repertoires of 5 or 6 healthy adults were deeply sequenced to estimate repertoire size and the extent of clonotype sharing between individuals. To increase sequencing depth and limit assay-specific biases, different laboratories used diverse techniques to prepare libraries and sequence TCR repertoires. Findings and caveats that apply to the study as a whole: The small number of donors limited the genetic and exposure-history diversity represented. Pairwise subsampling led to the expectation that sequencing depth would affect the degree of clonotype sharing among donors. Sampling was limited to blood, and TCR repertoires in tissue likely differ from TCR repertoires in blood.

Donors were healthy HIV-negative adults with no recently reported acute infections or vaccinations. Every donor was a Caucasian adult residing in Nashville, Tennessee, USA. For unsorted samples, 70 million to 95 million PBMCs were counted, and genomic DNA was extracted using the QIAamp DNA Blood Mini kit. Blood was obtained by leukapheresis, after which PBMCs were separated by Ficoll-Histopaque density gradient centrifugation and cryopreserved in liquid nitrogen vapor phase. Based on the germline V gene, the CDR1 and CDR2 sequences are MDHEN and SYDVKM. The V end loses 5 bases and the J end loses 5 bases, and a stretch of 15 bases separates them. The CDR3 starts with the cysteine, ends with the phenylalanine, and has 14 residues. Of all the DNA, just the CDR3 is kept, 42 bases in frame from base 1. TCR CDR3 regions were amplified from genomic DNA by multiplex PCR using the deep immunoSEQ assay. For each cell subset, the extracted genomic DNA was distributed evenly across all wells of several immunoSEQ 96-well plates, and each plate served as one replicate. Each replicate PCR for unsorted PBMC received roughly 300 ng genomic DNA, equal to 30,000 to 35,000 T cell genomes. Unsorted PBMC genomic DNA was sequenced across ten immunoSEQ deep assay plates. The purified libraries were quantified using a Qubit 3.0 fluorometer, sized with a Bioanalyzer 2100, and then quantified again using the KAPA Library Quantification kit. Every immunoSEQ 96-well plate was sequenced on a dedicated single-read 150-cycle Illumina NextSeq 550 flow cell. The published analysis was carried out like this. Because the immunoSEQ output included only junctional sequences and no quality scores, the filtering could not be the same as the filtering used for full-length reads. Sequences were annotated with PyIR, a Python wrapper for IgBLAST v1.9, and V/J genes and CDR3 were assigned using IMGT germline references. Reads with weak V/J assignments (E-value above 1e-6), missing CDR3, stop codons, out-of-frame junctions, or ambiguous translated residues were removed. V3J clonotypes were defined as sequences sharing an identical inferred V gene, J gene, and CDR3 amino acid sequence. The percentage overlap between two repertoires was calculated by dividing the number of shared unique clonotypes by the size of the smaller repertoire. Three approaches were used to assess repertoire richness: RTK rarefaction, the Chao1 estimator, and Recon v2.1 estimates of unobserved clonotypes. The immuneACCESS repertoire file appears here via TCRdb, limited to in-frame rearrangements. These files lack a portion of the clones; in checked studies, under half of the deficit traces to unresolved V genes, and the cause of the others is not known. V and J calls and clone size follow that table, whereas D and trimming were derived from the DNA. The sample table lists 450,000 to 500,000 clones, 79% of them with a count of one. About an eighth of the sample is in the top ten clones.

To note about this clone: Its antigen specificity is not known. Per-base qualities were not stored, and no clone one base away is much larger.

The clonotype originates from a woman in her thirties or forties in good health. Some clones in this sample may be carry-over from other donors' samples. Sequenced: PBMCs. Recombination connected TRBV28 to TRBJ2-5; the D gene is possibly TRBD1, with 5 bases matching. The CDR3 region has the sequence CASSPRAGWETQYF. The nucleotide sequence reads as follows: TGTGCCAGCAGTCCCCGGGCAGGGTGGGAGACCCAGTACTTC.